Below, 23 T cell receptor beta chains from the same sample are listed, as sequenced in a study of T cells in Graves' hyperthyroidism and ophthalmopathy. The source material, RNA transcripts, was used to amplify TCR beta CDR3 regions. Using the HTBI primer set, a first-round RT-PCR was run on the TCR CDR3. From the multiplex PCR reads, TCRdb called clonotypes with MiXCR, one entry per CDR3 protein. The sample lists around 350,000 distinct CDR3 sequences; about 18% were seen once. Sequenced: blood. The receptors here all came from a woman in her 30s with Graves' hyperthyroidism that later progressed to Graves' ophthalmopathy.

This clonotype has a count of ten or more. CDR3 residues: CASSLDSLGSNRNEQYF. The CDR3 coding sequence is TGTGCCAGCAGCTTGGACTCGCTAGGATCCAATAGGAACGAGCAGTACTTC. The chain combines TRBV11-3 with TRBJ2-7; maybe TRBD2 (5 bases). CDR3 size: 17 residues. Germline V lookup: CDR1 SGHNT, CDR2 YENEEA. V lost 3 bases, J lost 5 bases, and 23 bases lay in between.

This clonotype occurred many times. V gene TRBV28 combines with J gene TRBJ2-6; D is undetermined. Trimming pared 6 bases from V and 0 bases from J, leaving 9 bases between. This CDR3 region has 15 residues. Germline CDR1 is MDHEN and CDR2 is SYDVKM. The CDR3 sequence is CASSLRSSGANVLTF. DNA of the CDR3: TGTGCCAGCAGCCTCAGGAGCTCTGGGGCCAACGTCCTGACTTTC.

This clonotype was seen a handful of times. The chain joins TRBV19 to TRBJ1-5, with TRBD1 identical over 7 bases. The length of the CDR3 is 14 residues. V lost 5 bases to trimming and J lost 3 bases; unmatched junction nucleotides: 4. Germline-derived CDR1 and CDR2 are LNHDA and SQIVND (reference sequence). Here the CDR3 reads CASSATGYNQPQHF. CDR3 DNA: TGTGCCAGTAGTGCGACAGGGTACAATCAGCCCCAGCATTTT.

This clonotype has a count of ten or more. The genes are TRBV27 and TRBJ2-1; 13 nucleotides align to TRBD2. From germline, CDR1 is MNHEY and CDR2 SMNVEV (reference sequence). The CDR3 is 17 residues long. Unmatched junction bases numbered 7, after V lost 0 bases and J lost 8 bases. Here the CDR3 reads CASSLSWTSGSWHEQFF. CDR3 bases: TGTGCCAGCAGTTTATCGTGGACTAGCGGGAGTTGGCATGAGCAGTTCTTC.

This clonotype was counted between two and nine times. The V and J genes are TRBV27 and TRBJ2-7; possibly TRBD2 for D (5 bases). This CDR3 spans 13 amino acids. CDR1 is MNHEY and CDR2 is SMNVEV in the germline V gene (reference sequence). Trimming left V 5 bases short and J 3 bases short, with 11 bases between. CDR3 sequence reads: CASSTTGLYEQYF. The CDR3 DNA reads as TGTGCCAGCAGTACCACCGGACTCTACGAGCAGTACTTC.

The chain employs TRBV28 and TRBJ2-3; D not certain. The CDR3 consists of 14 residues. V was shortened by 7 bases and J by 6 bases, with 17 bases between the two germline ends. Germline V gene sequence: CDR1 MDHEN, CDR2 SYDVKM. CDR3 sequence (DNA): TGTGCCAGCACCCCGAACCCCTACGCGGATACGCAGTATTTT. Its translation is CASTPNPYADTQYF. The entire variable domain, with the rest obtained from reference TRBV28 and TRBJ2-3, is as follows: DVKVTQSSRYLVKRTGEKVFLECVQDMDHENMFWYRQDPGLGLRLIYFSYDVKMKEKGDIPEGYSVSREKKERFSLILESASTNQTSMYLCASTPNPYADTQYFGPGTRLTVL.

This clonotype appeared a single time. This clone may be a read error of a much larger clone one base away. The V gene is TRBV5-1, the J gene TRBJ2-1, with TRBD2 matching 7 bases. This CDR3 contains 16 residues. CDR1 and CDR2 from the germline V gene are SGHRS and YFSETQ. CDR3 in amino acids: CASSPPRGLPHNEQFF. DNA for the CDR3: TGTGCCAGCAGCCCTCCCCGGGGACTACCCCACAATGAGCAGTTCTTC.

This clonotype has at least ten counts. The CDR3 nucleotides are TGTGTTCAAAAGGGCCCTTGGGAGACCCAGTACTTC. As protein: CVQKGPWETQYF. The chain carries TRBV27 and TRBJ2-5; no clear D. CDR1 and CDR2 (germline): MNHEY, SMNVEV (reference sequence). The CDR3 consists of 12 residues.

This clonotype was picked up many times. The J gene is TRBJ2-1, the V gene TRBV24-1; D is uncertain. The germline V gene encodes CDR1 KGHDR and CDR2 SFDVKD. V was cut by 4 bases and J by 5 bases, with 5 bases left in between. This CDR3 is 12 amino acids long. In DNA form, the CDR3 reads TGTGCCACCAGTGACTCTAACAATGAGCAGTTCTTC. Translating gives CATSDSNNEQFF.

The chain joins TRBV18 to TRBJ1-6; D unclear. This CDR3 comprises 13 residues. The V end lost 6 bases, the J end lost 11 bases, and 14 bases lay between the germline ends. Germline values: CDR1 KGHSH, CDR2 LQKENI. CDR3 sequence (DNA): TGTGCCAGCTCGGATATTACTGGGGCACCCCTCCACTTT. Its protein product is CASSDITGAPLHF.

At least ten counts were recorded for this clonotype. V is TRBV28 and J is TRBJ2-2; maybe TRBD2 (5 bases). The germline V and J ends were trimmed by 2 bases and 0 bases, with 25 bases remaining between them. Germline V lookup: CDR1 MDHEN, CDR2 SYDVKM. The CDR3 has 21 residues. CDR3 DNA: TGTGCCAGCAGTTTAACGTTTCGGACTCGACCAGCGGATGCGAACACCGGGGAGCTGTTTTTT. Translated: CASSLTFRTRPADANTGELFF.

This clonotype was seen ten or more times. The J gene is TRBJ2-1, the V gene TRBV7-9, with 9 bases identical to TRBD2. Looked up from germline, CDR1 is SEHNR and CDR2 is FQNEAQ (reference sequence). CDR3 size: 18 residues. V lost 3 bases to trimming and J lost 6 bases; unmatched junction nucleotides: 15. The CDR3 protein is CASSFPQGVGTSINEQFF. The CDR3 DNA is TGTGCCAGCAGCTTCCCCCAAGGGGTCGGGACTAGCATCAATGAGCAGTTCTTC.

There are many counts of this clonotype. The chain uses TRBV20-1 and TRBJ2-3, with TRBD2 identical over 11 bases. Trimming cost V 6 bases and J 6 bases; bases outside gene matches: 8. Germline V gives CDR1 DFQATT, CDR2 SNEGSKA (reference sequence). The CDR3 runs 14 residues. The CDR3 reads CSARGLAGMDTQYF. CDR3 sequence (DNA): TGCAGTGCGCGTGGACTAGCGGGTATGGATACGCAGTATTTT.

This clonotype was observed many times. The chain joins TRBV27 to TRBJ2-6; the match to TRBD1 covers 8 bases. Germline-derived CDR1 and CDR2 are MNHEY and SMNVEV (reference sequence). J gave up 2 bases and V 6 bases, and 6 bases lay outside the gene matches. The CDR3 is 16 amino acids. The CDR3 DNA sequence: TGTGCCAGCAGACAGCAGGGGGCGACTGGGGCCAACGTCCTGACTTTC. Translating it yields CASRQQGATGANVLTF. Combining the CDR3 with reference TRBV27 and TRBJ2-6 gives the whole variable domain EAQVTQNPRYLITVTGKKLTVTCSQNMNHEYMSWYRQDPGLGLRQIYYSMNVEVTDKGDVPEGYKVSRKEKRNFPLILESPSPNQTSLYFCASRQQGATGANVLTFGAGSRLTVL.

V usage is TRBV29-1 and J usage is TRBJ2-1, with D possibly being TRBD2 (5 bases). The CDR3 has 13 residues. V lost 4 bases to trimming and J lost 3 bases, with 10 bases between them. Germline CDR1 SQVTM, CDR2 ANQGSEA. The CDR3 DNA sequence: TGCAGCGTTGGCGAAGCGGACTACAATGAGCAGTTCTTC. It translates to CSVGEADYNEQFF.

In its sample, this clonotype was seen many times. The chain is built from TRBV9 and TRBJ2-3; 7 nucleotides agree with TRBD1. The CDR3 totals 15 residues. CDR1 and CDR2 (germline): SGDLS, YYNGEE. V lost 3 bases, J lost 2 bases, and 6 bases stayed unmatched. The CDR3, as DNA: TGTGCCAGCAGCGCGTGGGGACAGCTCACAGATACGCAGTATTTT. It encodes CASSAWGQLTDTQYF. The full variable domain, in which reference TRBV9 and TRBJ2-3 provide the parts outside the CDR3, is DSGVTQTPKHLITATGQRVTLRCSPRSGDLSVYWYQQSLDQGLQFLIQYYNGEERAKGNILERFSAQQFPDLHSELNLSSLELGDSALYFCASSAWGQLTDTQYFGPGTRLTVL.

Only a few counts were recorded for this clonotype. A much larger clone differs from this one at a single base, so this may be a read error. V gene TRBV2 combines with J gene TRBJ1-1, with a tentative D call TRBD1 (5 bases). From germline, CDR1 is SNHLY and CDR2 FYNNEI. V was cut by 9 bases and J by 4 bases, with 15 bases left in between. The CDR3 loop spans 13 amino acids. The CDR3 sequence is CARKDKESTEAFF. CDR3 bases: TGTGCCAGAAAGGACAAGGAGAGCACTGAAGCTTTCTTT.

Written as DNA, the CDR3 is TGTGCCAGCAGCTCAGACAGTGAGCAGTACTTC. Encoded protein: CASSSDSEQYF. The rearrangement joins TRBV9 to TRBJ2-1, with D possibly TRBD1 on 5 matching bases. The DNA end lines up better with TRBJ2-7; the J call may be wrong. Looked up from germline, CDR1 is SGDLS and CDR2 is YYNGEE. The CDR3 is made up of 11 amino acids.

The V call is TRBV7-3, the J call TRBJ2-2; 7 bases are a match to TRBD2. This CDR3 has 17 residues. The germline V gene has CDR1 SGHTA and CDR2 FQGTGA. The trim removed 5 bases at V and 2 bases at J, leaving 11 bases unmatched. CDR3 amino acids: CASSHVGGLGNTGELFF. CDR3 DNA sequence: TGTGCCAGCAGCCATGTAGGAGGACTAGGAAACACCGGGGAGCTGTTTTTT. The whole variable domain, filled in from reference TRBV7-3 and TRBJ2-2, reads GAGVSQTPSNKVTEKGKYVELRCDPISGHTALYWYRQSLGQGPEFLIYFQGTGAADDSGLPNDRFFAVRPEGSVSTLKIQRTERGDSAVYLCASSHVGGLGNTGELFFGEGSRLTVL.

This clonotype was seen at least ten times. This sequence joins TRBV5-1 and TRBJ2-7; 7 bases line up with TRBD1. J lost 5 bases, V lost 7 bases, and 9 bases had no gene match. This CDR3 is 13 amino acids long. CDR1 is SGHRS and CDR2 is YFSETQ in the germline V gene. The CDR3 loop reads CASHLSTGNEQYF. The DNA for the CDR3 is TGCGCCAGCCACCTATCGACAGGGAACGAGCAGTACTTC.

This clonotype has ten or more counts. This sequence joins TRBV9 and TRBJ1-6; a weak D match, TRBD1 (6 bases). The CDR3 contains 16 residues. Between the trimmed V and J ends, which lost 3 bases and 12 bases, there was a span of 22 bases. Germline V gene sequence: CDR1 SGDLS, CDR2 YYNGEE. For the CDR3, the DNA is TGTGCCAGCAGCGCCAAGCCGACAGGCGGTGGGGTACCCCTCCACTTT. This encodes CASSAKPTGGGVPLHF.

This clonotype was seen repeatedly, ten times or more. The chain carries TRBV6-5 and TRBJ2-1; 8 nucleotides match TRBD2. This CDR3 has 16 residues. Germline assignment: CDR1 MNHEY and CDR2 SVGAGI. V was clipped by 0 bases and J by 4 bases; unmatched bases: 5. The chain's CDR3 is CASSYSSSGVYNEQFF. CDR3 DNA sequence: TGTGCCAGCAGTTACTCGAGTAGCGGGGTATACAATGAGCAGTTCTTC.

This clonotype was seen many times. The rearrangement links TRBV20-1 to TRBJ2-1; TRBD2 agrees at 11 bases. Germline CDR1 reads DFQATT; CDR2 reads SNEGSKA (reference sequence). Unmatched junction bases numbered 5, after V lost 1 base and J lost 9 bases. The CDR3 has 14 amino acids. CDR3 residues: CSARVLAGAGEQFF. CDR3 nucleotides: TGCAGTGCTAGAGTACTAGCGGGAGCGGGTGAGCAGTTCTTC.